What follows are 6 T cell receptor beta chains derived from one specimen sequenced in a study of blood T cell repertoires in COVID-19. Clones were read by immunoSEQ multiplex PCR, and TCRdb kept only the in-frame ones, dropping some. This sample has some 25,000 clones, with around 85% found just once. Material for sequencing was peripheral blood. Source of these receptors: a man aged 45 to 65 with active or convalescent COVID-19.

This clone was counted only a few times. The rearrangement joins TRBV19 to TRBJ2-1, with 10 nucleotides matching TRBD2. The junction had 16 bases not matched to a gene; V was cut back by 4 bases and J by 10 bases. The CDR3 spans 17 residues. Germline V gene lookup returns CDR1 LNHDA and CDR2 SQIVND (reference sequence). Here the CDR3 DNA reads TGTGCCAGTAGTACTGCTTCGGTAGCGGGAGGAGCGGGCGAGCAGTTCTTC. This encodes CASSTASVAGGAGEQFF.

The CDR3 nucleotides are TGTGCCAGTAATTCTCCTGCGCATCAGCCCCAGCATTTT. Residues: CASNSPAHQPQHF. The chain employs TRBV19 and TRBJ1-5; D remains ambiguous. The CDR3 runs to 13 residues. The germline V gene has CDR1 LNHDA and CDR2 SQIVND (reference sequence). Trimming stripped 7 bases from V and 5 bases from J, with 12 bases between.

This clone appeared a single time. Since a much larger clone is just one base distant, this may be a read error. The chain couples TRBV5-1 to TRBJ1-1, with 7 nucleotides matching TRBD1. The CDR3 totals 13 residues. In germline, CDR1 is SGHRS, CDR2 YFSETQ. Trimming removed 5 bases from V and 1 base from J; junction bases left unmatched: 2. The CDR3 region has the DNA TGCGCCAGCAGTGAGGGGGCGAACACTGAAGCTTTCTTT. The encoded protein is CASSEGANTEAFF.

This rearrangement joins TRBV18 to TRBJ1-1; D possibly corresponds to TRBD1 (5 bases). The CDR3 loop spans 15 amino acids. V was shortened by 5 bases and J by 1 base, with 14 bases between the two germline ends. The germline V gene has CDR1 KGHSH and CDR2 LQKENI. CDR3 amino acids: CASSTGRTGNTEAFF. The CDR3 DNA sequence: TGTGCCAGCTCAACAGGACGGACGGGGAACACTGAAGCTTTCTTT. Combining the CDR3 with reference TRBV18 and TRBJ1-1 gives the whole variable domain NAGVMQNPRHLVRRRGQEARLRCSPMKGHSHVYWYRQLPEEGLKFMVYLQKENIIDESGMPKERFSAEFPKEGPSILRIQQVVRGDSAAYFCASSTGRTGNTEAFFGQGTRLTVV.

This clone appeared a few times. V is TRBV27 and J is TRBJ2-7; tentatively, D is TRBD1 (6 bases). V was trimmed by 5 bases and J by 3 bases, leaving 11 bases between them. CDR1 is MNHEY and CDR2 is SMNVEV in the germline V gene (reference sequence). This CDR3 has 13 amino acids. CDR3 loop: CASSRRGSYEQYF. Here the CDR3 DNA reads TGTGCCAGCAGTCGCAGGGGAAGCTACGAGCAGTACTTC.

The CDR3 protein is CASSLVPRGFYNEQFF. CDR3 in DNA: TGTGCCAGCAGCTTAGTTCCGCGGGGGTTCTACAATGAGCAGTTCTTC. The chain uses TRBV7-2 and TRBJ2-1; 7 bases are shared with TRBD2. V shed 1 base and J 3 bases; nucleotides not matched to a gene: 6. The CDR3 contains 16 residues. From germline, CDR1 is SGHTA and CDR2 FQGNSA.